These T cell receptor beta chains were read from a single sample in a study of blood T cells in healthy people across ages. TCRdb itself ran the 5' RACE reads through MiXCR, one entry per CDR3 protein. The table records approximately 1.5 million distinct CDR3 sequences, 30% to 40% of them present only once. Sequencing was carried out using blood. The source is a woman in her twenties or thirties in good health. CDR3s include the opening cysteine and the closing phenylalanine or tryptophan. The D gene is left open where the match is weak. Some rows mark clone size as missing; the rest say once, few, many or name a class of expanded clone.

V gene,CDR3 length,J gene,clone size,D gene,CDR3 protein,CDR3 DNA
TRBV3-1,16,TRBJ2-3,-,TRBD2,CASSQASGHNTDTQYF,TGTGCCAGCAGCCAGGCTAGCGGGCATAACACAGATACGCAGTATTTT
TRBV7-2,16,TRBJ2-1,once,-,CASSFSGGRSYNEQFF,TGTGCCAGCAGCTTTAGTGGGGGCCGCTCCTACAATGAGCAGTTCTTC
TRBV28,18,TRBJ2-6,few,-,CASTLRRATYSGANVLTF,TGTGCCAGCACCCTACGGAGGGCTACCTATTCTGGGGCCAACGTCCTGACTTTC
TRBV6-1,14,TRBJ2-5,-,TRBD1,CASSEGQGNQPQYF,TGTGCCAGCAGCGAGGGACAGGGGAATCAGCCCCAGTACTTC
TRBV6-2/TRBV6-3,18,TRBJ2-1,few,TRBD2,CASTNEGLAGADGYGQFF,TGTGCCAGCACCAACGAGGGACTAGCGGGGGCTGACGGCTATGGGCAGTTCTTC
TRBV7-9,13,TRBJ2-1,-,-,CASSPPGAEEQFF,TGTGCCAGCAGCCCCCCCGGGGCTGAAGAGCAGTTCTTC
TRBV27,15,TRBJ2-7,-,-,CASSLERGLMNEQYF,TGTGCCAGCAGTCTAGAGCGTGGGTTAATGAACGAGCAGTACTTC
TRBV7-3,15,TRBJ2-7,-,-,CASSLFPGLNYEQYF,TGTGCCAGCAGCTTATTCCCAGGGTTGAACTACGAGCAGTACTTC
TRBV7-9,16,TRBJ2-3,few,-,CASSANPGLNTDTQYF,TGTGCCAGCAGCGCGAACCCGGGACTCAACACAGATACGCAGTATTTT
TRBV11-2,16,TRBJ2-5,-,TRBD2,CASSLPGASGRETQYF,TGTGCCAGCAGCTTACCCGGGGCTAGCGGTAGGGAGACCCAGTACTTC
TRBV9,15,TRBJ2-5,-,-,CASSPRGYPSETQYF,TGTGCCAGCAGCCCAAGGGGCTATCCATCGGAGACCCAGTACTTC
TRBV28,15,TRBJ1-2,few,-,CASSTGFSANYGYTF,TGTGCCAGCAGTACCGGGTTCTCAGCTAACTATGGCTACACCTTC
TRBV20-1,15,TRBJ2-3,few,TRBD2,CSALGTSGTTDTQYF,TGCAGTGCACTCGGGACTAGCGGGACCACAGATACGCAGTATTTT
TRBV7-9,16,TRBJ1-1,-,TRBD1,CASSLRTGLGNTEAFF,TGTGCCAGCAGCTTACGGACAGGGTTGGGGAACACTGAAGCTTTCTTT
TRBV29-1,15,TRBJ2-1,-,TRBD2,CSVGGWSGKDNEQFF,TGCAGCGTCGGGGGGTGGAGCGGGAAGGACAATGAGCAGTTCTTC
TRBV12-3/TRBV12-4,12,TRBJ2-1,-,-,CASRRAPNEQFF,TGTGCCAGCAGGCGAGCCCCCAATGAGCAGTTCTTC
TRBV5-1,15,TRBJ2-3,-,-,CASSPGSSQGDAQYF,TGCGCCAGCAGCCCCGGGTCCTCCCAGGGAGATGCGCAGTATTTT
TRBV29-1,16,TRBJ2-3,many,-,CSVELGTTSSTDTQYF,TGCAGCGTTGAACTCGGGACAACATCTAGCACAGATACGCAGTATTTT
TRBV20-1,14,TRBJ2-1,many,-,CSAKDGSSYNEQFF,TGCAGTGCTAAAGACGGAAGCTCCTACAATGAGCAGTTCTTC
TRBV20-1,13,TRBJ2-5,few,-,CSARLGVRETQYF,TGCAGTGCTAGACTGGGGGTTCGGGAGACCCAGTACTTC
TRBV5-1,14,TRBJ1-1,-,-,CASTPTEMNTEAFF,TGCGCCAGCACCCCGACAGAGATGAACACTGAAGCTTTCTTT
TRBV28,17,TRBJ2-6,few,TRBD1,CASSLGQVASGANVLTF,TGTGCCAGCAGTTTGGGACAGGTAGCTTCTGGGGCCAACGTCCTGACTTTC
TRBV5-6,15,TRBJ2-7,-,-,CASSPSVRENYEQYF,TGTGCCAGCAGCCCCTCGGTTCGGGAAAACTACGAGCAGTACTTC
TRBV30,11,TRBJ2-5,few,TRBD2,CAWAGEETQYF,TGTGCCTGGGCGGGGGAAGAGACCCAGTACTTC
TRBV4-2,17,TRBJ2-1,-,TRBD2,CASSHFGTSGSRDEQFF,TGTGCCAGCAGCCATTTCGGGACTAGCGGGAGTAGGGATGAGCAGTTCTTC
TRBV20-1,12,TRBJ2-7,few,TRBD2,CSGRGGAYEQYF,TGCAGTGGGCGGGGGGGCGCCTACGAGCAGTACTTC
TRBV9,17,TRBJ2-2,-,TRBD2,CASSHRLAGGPDGELFF,TGTGCCAGCAGCCACCGACTAGCGGGGGGGCCTGACGGGGAGCTGTTTTTT
TRBV20-1,12,TRBJ2-2,few,-,CSAPKVAGEEFF,TGCAGTGCCCCAAAGGTGGCGGGTGAGGAGTTTTTT
TRBV3-1,16,TRBJ2-7,-,TRBD1,CASSHETGGISYEQYF,TGTGCCAGCAGCCATGAAACAGGGGGTATTTCCTACGAGCAGTACTTC
TRBV5-1,13,TRBJ2-3,many,-,CASSLGLTDTQYF,TGTGCCAGCAGCTTGGGGCTCACAGATACGCAGTATTTT
TRBV29-1,15,TRBJ2-3,-,TRBD2,CSVLLAGGPADTQYF,TGCAGCGTTCTCCTAGCGGGAGGGCCGGCAGATACGCAGTATTTT
TRBV6-2/TRBV6-3,15,TRBJ1-5,-,TRBD1,CASSQRDSSNQPQHF,TGTGCCAGCAGTCAGAGGGACAGTAGCAATCAGCCCCAGCATTTT
TRBV15,16,TRBJ2-3,once,-,CATSRKSVSSTDTQYF,TGTGCCACCAGCAGAAAAAGTGTGTCCAGCACAGATACGCAGTATTTT
TRBV9,15,TRBJ2-5,-,TRBD2,CASSVGTSGKETQYF,TGTGCCAGCAGCGTAGGGACTAGCGGAAAAGAGACCCAGTACTTC